These T cell receptor beta chains were read from a single sample in a study of blood T cell repertoires in COVID-19. Only in-frame clones appear in the TCRdb table, and some are missing; sequencing was by immunoSEQ multiplex PCR. The sample records 200,000 or so clones, about nine tenths being singletons. Sample: peripheral blood. Receptors originate from a man aged 50-60 years with acute or convalescent COVID-19. CDR3s include the opening cysteine and the closing phenylalanine or tryptophan. Fields, in order: CDR3 length, D gene, V gene, J gene, CDR3 protein. The D gene is left open where the match is weak.

CDR3 length: 15; D gene: TRBD1; V gene: TRBV4-1; J gene: TRBJ1-1; CDR3 protein: CASSPWGTGNTEAFF
CDR3 length: 14; D gene: .; V gene: TRBV9; J gene: TRBJ1-4; CDR3 protein: CASSPRGFDEKLFF
CDR3 length: 15; D gene: .; V gene: TRBV3-1/TRBV3-2; J gene: TRBJ2-3; CDR3 protein: CASSQLVSTANTQYF
CDR3 length: 13; D gene: .; V gene: TRBV18; J gene: TRBJ1-1; CDR3 protein: CASSPDPGTEAFF
CDR3 length: 12; D gene: .; V gene: TRBV9; J gene: TRBJ1-2; CDR3 protein: CASSTRQDGYTF
CDR3 length: 16; D gene: .; V gene: TRBV4-1; J gene: TRBJ1-2; CDR3 protein: CASSQATGGAYYGYTF
CDR3 length: 17; D gene: TRBD1; V gene: TRBV19; J gene: TRBJ1-2; CDR3 protein: CASSIGQGRGANYGYTF
CDR3 length: 14; D gene: .; V gene: TRBV20-1; J gene: TRBJ1-5; CDR3 protein: CSASHAAGNQPQHF
CDR3 length: 15; D gene: TRBD1; V gene: TRBV5-5; J gene: TRBJ1-2; CDR3 protein: CASRALGQVIYGYTF
CDR3 length: 18; D gene: TRBD1; V gene: TRBV7-8; J gene: TRBJ1-2; CDR3 protein: CASSLGKGTGGTNYGYTF
CDR3 length: 16; D gene: TRBD2; V gene: TRBV11-1; J gene: TRBJ2-1; CDR3 protein: CASSPLGAGGRGEQFF
CDR3 length: 12; D gene: .; V gene: TRBV27; J gene: TRBJ1-2; CDR3 protein: CASRSGGYGYTF
CDR3 length: 13; D gene: .; V gene: TRBV7-9; J gene: TRBJ1-6; CDR3 protein: CASSLAFAQVLHF
CDR3 length: 14; D gene: .; V gene: TRBV7-7; J gene: TRBJ2-5; CDR3 protein: CASSTSRHGETQYF
CDR3 length: 15; D gene: TRBD1; V gene: TRBV2; J gene: TRBJ1-6; CDR3 protein: CASSVGGQNNSPLHF
CDR3 length: 14; D gene: .; V gene: TRBV15; J gene: TRBJ1-3; CDR3 protein: CATSSQTSGNTIYF
CDR3 length: 16; D gene: TRBD1; V gene: TRBV18; J gene: TRBJ1-5; CDR3 protein: CASSPLGQVGNQPQHF
CDR3 length: 15; D gene: TRBD2; V gene: TRBV6-5; J gene: TRBJ2-3; CDR3 protein: CASRSIAGSTDTQYF
CDR3 length: 14; D gene: TRBD2; V gene: TRBV11-2; J gene: TRBJ2-1; CDR3 protein: CASSLSGGFNEQFF
CDR3 length: 15; D gene: .; V gene: TRBV2; J gene: TRBJ2-2; CDR3 protein: CASSEWHTNTGELFF
CDR3 length: 15; D gene: .; V gene: TRBV10-3; J gene: TRBJ2-3; CDR3 protein: CAISGRTASTDTQYF
CDR3 length: 12; D gene: .; V gene: TRBV10-3; J gene: TRBJ1-2; CDR3 protein: CAIARENYGYTF